The 14 T cell receptor beta chains given below trace back to one sample, sequenced in a study of Graves' ophthalmopathy and Graves' hyperthyroidism. RNA transcripts were the source from which TCR beta CDR3 regions were amplified. Second-round multiplex PCR came after a first-round RT-PCR that employed HTBI primers. Via MiXCR, TCRdb re-called the multiplex PCR reads, giving one row per CDR3 protein. The table lists roughly 1.1 million distinct CDR3 sequences, 35% to 40% of them singletons. The source material was peripheral blood or thyroid tissue (not recorded which). These TCRs come from an adult man with Graves' hyperthyroidism.

The chain employs TRBV15 and TRBJ2-7; TRBD1 matches at 7 bases. Trimming removed 3 bases from V and 6 bases from J; junction bases left unmatched: 11. CDR3 length equals 15 residues. Germline V CDR1 and CDR2: LNHNV, YYDKDF (reference sequence). The CDR3 nucleotides read TGTGCCACCAGCAGGGACGACAGGGTTTCTTCCGAGCAGTACTTC. Its translation: CATSRDDRVSSEQYF.

At least ten counts were recorded for this clonotype. CDR3 in amino acids: CSATGQGTQEQYF. The CDR3 DNA sequence: TGCAGCGCCACCGGACAGGGGACACAAGAGCAGTACTTC. The chain links TRBV29-1 to TRBJ2-7; 9 bases fit TRBD1. Germline-derived CDR1 and CDR2 are SQVTM and ANQGSEA. The length of the CDR3 is 13 residues. V dropped 7 bases and J dropped 7; count of bases not matched to a gene: 11.

V gene TRBV7-2 combines with J gene TRBJ2-5; tentatively, D is TRBD2 (7 bases). Per germline, CDR1 SGHTA and CDR2 FQGNSA. Trimming stripped 8 bases from V and 5 bases from J, with 18 bases between. There are 14 residues in the CDR3. The CDR3 loop reads CASGSGGGRETQYF. The CDR3 nucleotides read TGTGCCAGCGGGTCGGGCGGGGGCCGGGAGACCCAGTACTTC.

V usage is TRBV20-1 and J usage is TRBJ1-2, with 10 bases aligning to TRBD1. Germline V CDR1 and CDR2: DFQATT, SNEGSKA (reference sequence). The trim removed 5 bases at V and 3 bases at J, leaving 6 bases unmatched. CDR3 length equals 14 residues. In DNA form, the CDR3 reads TGCAGTGCTGGCTCTGGACAGGGGGACTATGGCTACACCTTC. Its translation: CSAGSGQGDYGYTF.

The CDR3, as DNA: TGCGCCAGCAGCCAGTGGGCGGGGGAGCTGTTTTTT. Encoded protein: CASSQWAGELFF. The J gene is TRBJ2-2, the V gene TRBV5-1; D is uncertain. The CDR3 loop spans 12 amino acids. From germline, CDR1 is SGHRS and CDR2 YFSETQ. V dropped 4 bases and J dropped 8 bases, with 9 bases sitting between them.

The J gene is TRBJ1-5, the V gene TRBV14, with D possibly being TRBD1 (5 bases). Germline CDR1 reads SGHDN; CDR2 reads FVKESK. CDR3 length equals 16 residues. Deletions cut 0 bases from V and 1 base from J, with 10 bases between. CDR3 region: CASSQDWGGSNQPQHF. CDR3 in DNA: TGTGCCAGCAGCCAAGACTGGGGGGGGAGCAATCAGCCCCAGCATTTT.

Ten or more counts support this clonotype. V usage is TRBV4-2 and J usage is TRBJ1-1; TRBD1 matches at 7 bases. With 0 bases clipped from V and 7 bases from J, the junction kept 5 bases outside the gene matches. The CDR3 is 14 amino acids. Per germline, CDR1 LGHNA and CDR2 YNFKEQ. CDR3 in amino acids: CASSQDRTGSEAFF. For the CDR3, the DNA is TGTGCCAGCAGCCAAGATAGGACAGGCAGTGAAGCTTTCTTT.

Details on this clonotype: This may be a read error: a much more frequent sequence differs by one nucleotide. The chain has TRBV7-9 and TRBJ2-5; TRBD1 matches 7 bases. The CDR3 length is 14 residues. The germline gives CDR1 SEHNR, CDR2 FQNEAQ (reference sequence). Here the CDR3 DNA reads TGTGCCAGCAGCCCAGCAGGGGGACAAGAGACCCAGCACTTC. Translation: CASSPAGGQETQHF.

V and J are TRBV15 and TRBJ1-6; 8 bases are a match to TRBD1. V shed 5 bases, J shed 6 bases, and the junction held 6 bases outside the gene matches. The germline V gene encodes CDR1 LNHNV and CDR2 YYDKDF (reference sequence). The CDR3 covers 15 residues. The CDR3 sequence is CATSPRTGSNSPLHF. The CDR3, as DNA: TGTGCCACCAGCCCCCGGACAGGGAGTAATTCACCCCTCCACTTT.

This clonotype was picked up many times. CDR3 in DNA: TGCGCCAGCAGCCAAGAGGGCAGGGTGGGCTACGAGCAGTACTTC. Translating gives CASSQEGRVGYEQYF. The genes are TRBV4-3 and TRBJ2-7; weak D call: TRBD1 (5 bases). V was cut by 0 bases and J by 3 bases, with 12 bases left in between. This CDR3 is built from 15 residues. Looked up from germline, CDR1 is LGHNA and CDR2 is YSLEER.

There are a few counts of this clonotype. The rearrangement links TRBV28 to TRBJ1-4; D unresolved. The CDR3 covers 15 residues. V lost 0 bases to trimming and J lost 4 bases, with 9 bases between them. Germline loops: CDR1 MDHEN, CDR2 SYDVKM. Here the CDR3 reads CASSLWATSNEKLFF. The CDR3 DNA reads as TGTGCCAGCAGTTTATGGGCCACCAGTAATGAAAAACTGTTTTTT.

The chain carries TRBV29-1 and TRBJ2-2, with D possibly TRBD2 on 5 matching bases. Looked up from germline, CDR1 is SQVTM and CDR2 is ANQGSEA. Between the trimmed V and J ends, which lost 4 bases and 6 bases, there was a span of 12 bases. CDR3 size: 13 residues. The CDR3 coding sequence is TGCAGCGTTGCGGTGGGAGCCGCCGGGGAGCTGTTTTTT. Encoded protein: CSVAVGAAGELFF.

Comments on this clonotype: One base away lies a much larger clone, so this may be a sequencing read error. J is TRBJ1-1 and V is TRBV2; D is unclear. Germline V gene data show CDR1 as SNHLY and CDR2 as FYNNEI. This CDR3 contains 12 residues. In DNA form, the CDR3 reads TGTGCCACCGGTCGTTTGGGCACTGAAGCTTCCTTT. This sequence encodes CATGRLGTEASF.

This clonotype came up many times. The rearrangement links TRBV7-2 to TRBJ1-1, with 8 nucleotides matching TRBD1. The CDR3 runs 16 residues. Germline CDR1 SGHTA, CDR2 FQGNSA. V was clipped by 3 bases and J by 4 bases; unmatched bases: 10. In nucleotides, the CDR3 is TGTGCCAGCAGCTTGACCGGGCAGGGGGCTCTCACTGAAGCTTTCTTT. Amino acids: CASSLTGQGALTEAFF.